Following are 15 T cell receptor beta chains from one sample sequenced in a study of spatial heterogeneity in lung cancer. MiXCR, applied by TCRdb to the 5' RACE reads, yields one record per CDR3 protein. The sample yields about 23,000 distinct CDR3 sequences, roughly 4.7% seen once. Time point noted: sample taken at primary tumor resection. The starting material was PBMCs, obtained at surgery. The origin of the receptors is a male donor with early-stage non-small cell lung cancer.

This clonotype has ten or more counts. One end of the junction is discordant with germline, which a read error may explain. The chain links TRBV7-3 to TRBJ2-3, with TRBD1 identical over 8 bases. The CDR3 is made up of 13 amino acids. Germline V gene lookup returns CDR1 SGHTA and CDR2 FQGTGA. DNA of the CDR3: TGTGCTAGCAGCTTTGCAGGGGGCGCGGCGCAGTATTTT. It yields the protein CASSFAGGAAQYF.

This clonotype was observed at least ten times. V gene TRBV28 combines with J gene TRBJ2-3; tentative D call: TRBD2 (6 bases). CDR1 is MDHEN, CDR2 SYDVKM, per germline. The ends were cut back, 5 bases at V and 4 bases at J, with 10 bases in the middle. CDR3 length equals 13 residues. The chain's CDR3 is CASSRDSPDTQYF. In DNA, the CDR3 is TGTGCCAGCAGTAGGGACTCTCCAGATACGCAGTATTTT.

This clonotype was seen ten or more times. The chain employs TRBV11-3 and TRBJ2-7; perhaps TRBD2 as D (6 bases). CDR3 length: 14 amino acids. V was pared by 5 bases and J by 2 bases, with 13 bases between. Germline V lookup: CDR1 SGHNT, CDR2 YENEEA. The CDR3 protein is CASSPRGGTYEQYF. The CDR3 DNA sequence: TGTGCCAGCAGCCCCCGTGGAGGGACCTACGAGCAGTACTTC.

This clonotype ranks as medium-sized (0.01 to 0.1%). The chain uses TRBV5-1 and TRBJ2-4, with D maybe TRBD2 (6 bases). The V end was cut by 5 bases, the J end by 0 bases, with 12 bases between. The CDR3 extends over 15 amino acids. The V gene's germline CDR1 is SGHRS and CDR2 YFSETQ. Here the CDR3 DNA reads TGCGCCAGCAGTTCGGGGGAGCTAGCCAAAAACATTCAGTACTTC. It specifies CASSSGELAKNIQYF.

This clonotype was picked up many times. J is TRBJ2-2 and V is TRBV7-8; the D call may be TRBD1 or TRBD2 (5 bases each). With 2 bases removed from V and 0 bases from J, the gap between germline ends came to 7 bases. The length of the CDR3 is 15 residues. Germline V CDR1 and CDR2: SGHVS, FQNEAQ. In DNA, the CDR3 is TGTGCCAGCAGCTTACAGGGAGCGAACACCGGGGAGCTGTTTTTT. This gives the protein CASSLQGANTGELFF.

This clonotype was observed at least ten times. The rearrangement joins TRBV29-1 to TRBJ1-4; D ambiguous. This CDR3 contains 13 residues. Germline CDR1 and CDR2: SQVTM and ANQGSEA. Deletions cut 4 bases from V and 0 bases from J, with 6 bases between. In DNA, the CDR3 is TGCAGCGTTGGATGGGCAACTAATGAAAAACTGTTTTTT. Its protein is CSVGWATNEKLFF.

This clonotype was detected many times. The CDR3 reads CASSMDRLRQPQHF. The CDR3 DNA reads as TGTGCCAGCAGTATGGACAGGCTTCGCCAGCCCCAGCATTTT. This chain joins TRBV12-3 or TRBV12-4 and TRBJ1-5; 7 bases agree with TRBD1. The V gene end was trimmed by 5 bases and the J gene end by 7 bases; junction bases not matched to a gene: 8. There are 14 residues in the CDR3.

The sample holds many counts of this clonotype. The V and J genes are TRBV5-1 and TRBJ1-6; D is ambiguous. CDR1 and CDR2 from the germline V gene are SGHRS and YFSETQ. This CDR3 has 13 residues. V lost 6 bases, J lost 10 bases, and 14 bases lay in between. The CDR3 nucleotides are TGCGCCAGCACGAGAGGTCTTCAATCACCCCTCCACTTT. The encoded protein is CASTRGLQSPLHF.

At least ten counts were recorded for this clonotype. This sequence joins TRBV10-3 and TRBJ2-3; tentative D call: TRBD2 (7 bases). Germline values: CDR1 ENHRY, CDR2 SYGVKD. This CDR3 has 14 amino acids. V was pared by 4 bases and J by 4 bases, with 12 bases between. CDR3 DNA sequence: TGTGCCATCAGTGGGGGAGGGGGACCAGATACGCAGTATTTT. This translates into CAISGGGGPDTQYF.

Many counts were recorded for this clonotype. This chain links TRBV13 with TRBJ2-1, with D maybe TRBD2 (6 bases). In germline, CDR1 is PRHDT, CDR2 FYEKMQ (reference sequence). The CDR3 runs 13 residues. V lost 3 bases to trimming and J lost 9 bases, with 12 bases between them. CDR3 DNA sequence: TGTGCCAGCAGCTTTAGCGGCGCGTTTGAGCAGTTCTTC. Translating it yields CASSFSGAFEQFF.

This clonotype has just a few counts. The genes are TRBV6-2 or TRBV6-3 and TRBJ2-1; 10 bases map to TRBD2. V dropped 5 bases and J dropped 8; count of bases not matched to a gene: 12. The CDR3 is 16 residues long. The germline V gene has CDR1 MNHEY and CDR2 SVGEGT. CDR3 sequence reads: CASSPTSGEVWDEQFF. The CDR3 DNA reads TGTGCCAGCAGTCCTACTAGCGGGGAGGTTTGGGATGAGCAGTTCTTC.

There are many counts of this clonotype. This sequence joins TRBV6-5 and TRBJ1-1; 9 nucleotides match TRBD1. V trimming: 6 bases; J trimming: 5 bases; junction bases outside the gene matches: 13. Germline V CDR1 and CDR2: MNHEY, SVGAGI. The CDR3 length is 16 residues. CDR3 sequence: CASRYKKQGAQTEAFF. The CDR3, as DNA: TGTGCCAGCAGGTACAAGAAACAGGGGGCGCAGACTGAAGCTTTCTTT.

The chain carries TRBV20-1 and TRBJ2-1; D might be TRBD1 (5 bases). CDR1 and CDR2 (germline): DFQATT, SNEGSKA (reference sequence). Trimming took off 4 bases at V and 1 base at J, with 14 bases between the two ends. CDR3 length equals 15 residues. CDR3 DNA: TGCAGTGCTACCACAGGTTGGAGATCCTACAATGAGCAGTTCTTC. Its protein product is CSATTGWRSYNEQFF.

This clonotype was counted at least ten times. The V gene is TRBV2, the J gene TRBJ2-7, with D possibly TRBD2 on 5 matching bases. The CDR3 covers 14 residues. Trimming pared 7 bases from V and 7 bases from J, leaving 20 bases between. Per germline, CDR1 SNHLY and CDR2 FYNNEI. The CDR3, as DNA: TGTGCCAGCAACGCGCAAAGGAGCGGCGAAGAGCAGTACTTC. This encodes CASNAQRSGEEQYF.

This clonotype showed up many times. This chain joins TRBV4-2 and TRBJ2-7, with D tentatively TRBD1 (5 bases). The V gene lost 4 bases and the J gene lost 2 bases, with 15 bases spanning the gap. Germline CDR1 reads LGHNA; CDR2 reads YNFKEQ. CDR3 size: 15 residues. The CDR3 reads CASSRTQTEPYEQYF. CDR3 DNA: TGTGCCAGCAGCCGGACCCAGACAGAACCCTACGAGCAGTACTTC.